The 19 T cell receptor beta chains below were found in one sample sequenced in a study of metastatic and nonmetastatic thyroid tumors. Patients had received no treatment of any kind before thyroid surgery. TCRdb reassembled clones from the PCR reads with MiXCR. This sample yields 15,000 to 20,000 clones, of which 15% to 17% are seen a single time; around a sixth belongs to the top ten. Material: blood. These receptors all come from a female donor with papillary thyroid cancer or a benign thyroid nodule (not recorded which). Some clones in this sample may be carry-over from other donors' samples.

The J gene is TRBJ2-6, the V gene TRBV5-1; D may be TRBD1 (6 bases). Trimming removed 4 bases from V and 0 bases from J, with 17 bases in between. CDR3 length equals 18 residues. Per the germline V gene, CDR1 is SGHRS and CDR2 is YFSETQ. The CDR3, as DNA: TGCGCCAGCAGCGGGACGCAGGGGATATCCTCTGGGGCCAACGTCCTGACTTTC. This translates into CASSGTQGISSGANVLTF.

This clone was recorded many times. This sequence joins TRBV5-6 and TRBJ1-2, with 8 nucleotides matching TRBD1. The germline V gene encodes CDR1 SGHDT and CDR2 YYEEEE. The J segment lost 6 bases and the V segment lost 1 base, leaving 5 bases of the junction unmatched. The CDR3 has 14 residues. Written as DNA, the CDR3 is TGTGCCAGCAGCTTGTATCCAGGGGGCAATGGCTACACCTTC. Residues: CASSLYPGGNGYTF.

The V gene is TRBV28, the J gene TRBJ2-7; D is unclear. V lost 10 bases and J lost 9, with 28 bases in between. The germline CDR1 and CDR2 sequences are MDHEN and SYDVKM. CDR3 length: 15 residues. The DNA of the CDR3 is TGTGCCATCGGTGAGGACGGCAGCGACGTGCACTTGCAGTACTTC. Amino acids: CAIGEDGSDVHLQYF.

This clone was observed a handful of times. The V and J genes are TRBV6-1 and TRBJ2-7; TRBD1 aligns across 8 bases. The trim removed 6 bases at V and 2 bases at J, leaving 12 bases unmatched. Germline CDR1 is MNHNS and CDR2 is SASEGT. The CDR3 totals 16 residues. CDR3 in amino acids: CASSDFIGQGPYEQYF. The CDR3 DNA sequence: TGTGCCAGCAGCGACTTCATCGGACAGGGCCCCTACGAGCAGTACTTC.

This clone was found a few times. A much larger clone is a single base away; this may be a read error. The same CDR3 can be traced to other DNA sequences in this sample. The J gene is TRBJ1-2, the V gene TRBV3-1; 8 nucleotides line up with TRBD1. The CDR3 runs to 14 residues. Germline V gives CDR1 LGHDT, CDR2 YNNKEL (reference sequence). CDR3 coding DNA: TGTGCAAGCAGCCAAGATTCAGGGGGCATGTCCTACACCTTC. Protein: CASSQDSGGMSYTF. Looking up the rest from reference TRBV3-1 and TRBJ1-2 gives the full variable domain: DTAVSQTPKYLVTQMGNDKSIKCEQNLGHDTMYWYKQDSKKFLKIMFSYNNKELIINETVPNRFSPKSPDKAHLNLHINSLELGDSAVYFCASSQDSGGMSYTFGSGTRLTVV.

This clone was seen many times. The chain couples TRBV20-1 to TRBJ1-2; TRBD1 might be the D (5 bases). CDR3 length: 16 residues. Germline lookup yields CDR1 DFQATT and CDR2 SNEGSKA (reference sequence). The V and J ends lost 0 bases and 5 bases respectively, with 19 bases between them. The CDR3 is CSARDLLSGVSYGYTF. CDR3 in DNA: TGCAGTGCTAGAGATCTTTTATCGGGGGTATCTTATGGCTACACCTTC.

This clone was seen many times. The chain links TRBV7-9 to TRBJ1-6; D not certain. The CDR3 has 13 amino acids. The germline CDR1 and CDR2 sequences are SEHNR and FQNEAQ (reference sequence). Trimming took off 2 bases at V and 6 bases at J, with 5 bases between the two ends. CDR3 DNA: TGTGCCAGCAGCTTAAGTAGTAATTCACCCCTCCACTTT. Translation: CASSLSSNSPLHF.

The chain employs TRBV7-2 and TRBJ2-7; TRBD1 matches at 9 bases. V trimming: 5 bases; J trimming: 3 bases; junction bases outside the gene matches: 5. The CDR3 has 14 residues. Looked up from germline, CDR1 is SGHTA and CDR2 is FQGNSA. CDR3 nucleotide sequence: TGTGCCAGCAGCCCTACAGGGGGCAGCTACGAGCAGTACTTC. It specifies CASSPTGGSYEQYF. Using reference TRBV7-2 and TRBJ2-7 for the parts outside the CDR3, the full variable domain is GAGVSQSPSNKVTEKGKDVELRCDPISGHTALYWYRQSLGQGLEFLIYFQGNSAPDKSGLPSDRFSAERTGGSVSTLTIQRTQQEDSAVYLCASSPTGGSYEQYFGPGTRLTVT.

CDR3 protein: CAWSVGTGTTGELFF. CDR3 nucleotide sequence: TGTGCCTGGAGTGTAGGGACAGGGACGACCGGGGAGCTGTTTTTT. The V call is TRBV30, the J call TRBJ2-2, with 9 bases that match TRBD1. From germline, CDR1 is GTSNPN and CDR2 SVGIG (reference sequence). Trimming removed 0 bases from V and 5 bases from J; junction bases left unmatched: 4. This CDR3 has 15 residues.

This clone is medium-sized by share. The chain has TRBV3-1 and TRBJ1-2; D remains unclear. Germline V gene data show CDR1 as LGHDT and CDR2 as YNNKEL (reference sequence). This CDR3 comprises 13 residues. V dropped 2 bases and J dropped 4 bases, with 8 bases sitting between them. CDR3: CASSQSEAYGYTF. The DNA for the CDR3 is TGTGCCAGCAGCCAATCAGAGGCCTATGGCTACACCTTC.

As concerns this clone: A much larger clone lies one base from this, so it may be a read error. The J gene is TRBJ1-1, the V gene TRBV18, with a tentative D call TRBD1 (5 bases). This CDR3 has 13 amino acids. Germline CDR1 is KGHSH and CDR2 is LQKENI. This CDR3 is CTSSPVMEGEAFF. CDR3 DNA sequence: TGTACCAGCTCACCAGTTATGGAGGGGGAAGCTTTCTTT.

Many counts were recorded for this clone. The CDR3: CASSLIKGSGNTEAFF. The CDR3 DNA is TGTGCCAGCAGTTTAATAAAGGGGTCCGGGAACACTGAAGCTTTCTTT. The rearrangement uses TRBV12-3 or TRBV12-4 and TRBJ1-1; D is possibly TRBD1 (5 bases). The germline V and J ends were trimmed by 2 bases and 1 base, with 14 bases remaining between them. The CDR3 has 16 residues.

The DNA of the CDR3 is TGCGCCAGCAGAATCTCCGGCGGGGGGCGCACAGATACGCAGTATTTT. Encoded protein: CASRISGGGRTDTQYF. This chain joins TRBV5-1 and TRBJ2-3; 8 bases are a match to TRBD2. CDR1 is SGHRS and CDR2 is YFSETQ in the germline V gene. This CDR3 comprises 16 residues. Losses at the gene ends were 5 bases for V and 1 base for J; bases not matched to a gene: 9.

This clone was observed many times. The V gene is TRBV7-9, the J gene TRBJ2-6; D is possibly TRBD1 (5 bases). Germline CDR1 SEHNR, CDR2 FQNEAQ (reference sequence). This CDR3 comprises 16 residues. V gave up 2 bases and J gave up 0 bases, with 8 bases separating them. CDR3 nucleotide sequence: TGTGCCAGCAGCTTACCACAGGACTCTGGGGCCAACGTCCTGACTTTC. This encodes CASSLPQDSGANVLTF.

The V call is TRBV6-1, the J call TRBJ1-5, with 7 positions matching TRBD1. The germline V gene has CDR1 MNHNS and CDR2 SASEGT. This CDR3 region has 17 residues. With V trimmed by 6 bases and J by 0 bases, 11 bases remained unmatched. The CDR3 sequence: CASRGGTELVSNQPQHF. CDR3 DNA: TGTGCCAGCAGGGGGGGGACAGAGTTAGTTAGCAATCAGCCCCAGCATTTT.

Ten or more counts support this clone. The chain uses TRBV29-1 and TRBJ2-5; TRBD2 might be the D (6 bases). V was shortened by 4 bases and J by 5 bases, with 14 bases between the two germline ends. CDR3 length: 13 residues. Looked up from germline, CDR1 is SQVTM and CDR2 is ANQGSEA. In nucleotides, the CDR3 is TGCAGCGTTGTAGGGGACTGGGAGGAGACCCAGTACTTC. Translating it yields CSVVGDWEETQYF.

This clone is medium-sized. V gene TRBV6-1 combines with J gene TRBJ1-5; 8 bases are shared with TRBD1. The CDR3 is 15 residues long. Trimming cost V 7 bases and J 7 bases; bases outside gene matches: 12. Germline V CDR1 and CDR2: MNHNS, SASEGT. CDR3 loop: CASTTMTGVGQPQHF. In nucleotides, the CDR3 is TGTGCCAGCACCACAATGACAGGGGTAGGACAGCCCCAGCATTTT.

By sample share, this clone is medium-sized. The J gene is TRBJ1-2, the V gene TRBV6-6; 7 bases are shared with TRBD1. The V gene's germline CDR1 is MNHNY and CDR2 SVGAGI (reference sequence). Trimming at V came to 2 bases and at J to 6 bases, leaving 9 bases not matched to a gene. The CDR3 consists of 15 residues. CDR3 in amino acids: CASSYPPDRADGYTF. The CDR3 DNA reads TGTGCCAGCAGTTACCCCCCCGACAGGGCTGATGGCTACACCTTC.

This clone was picked up many times. This chain uses TRBV25-1 with TRBJ2-5; D not resolved. Germline CDR1 reads MGHDK; CDR2 reads SYGVNS. Trimming left V 4 bases short and J 2 bases short, with 11 bases between. The length of the CDR3 is 14 residues. The CDR3 DNA reads TGTGCCAGCAGTGGAAGGCCCCCACAAGAGACCCAGTACTTC. Amino acid sequence: CASSGRPPQETQYF.